The 16 T cell receptor beta chains reported below all come from one sample, sequenced in a study of OX40 agonist ivuxolimab in advanced cancers. Sequencing was performed with immunoSEQ multiplex PCR; in TCRdb, only in-frame clones are kept and a portion is missing. The repertoire holds roughly 50,000 clones, with about 81% as singletons. The sample here was CD4+ or CD8+ T cells sorted from blood, taken in a trial of the OX40 agonist ivuxolimab. The receptors were sampled from an adult with an advanced solid tumor such as melanoma, head and neck, liver or kidney cancer.

This clone showed up just a few times. This sequence joins TRBV6-5 and TRBJ1-2; D is uncertain. There are 13 residues in the CDR3. Germline V gives CDR1 MNHEY, CDR2 SVGAGI. The germline V and J ends were trimmed by 5 bases and 3 bases, with 10 bases remaining between them. This CDR3 is CASSAQDYYGYTF. The CDR3 DNA is TGTGCCAGCAGTGCTCAGGACTACTATGGCTACACCTTC.

The chain uses TRBV27 and TRBJ1-5; TRBD1 is a possible D gene (5 bases). CDR1 is MNHEY and CDR2 is SMNVEV in the germline V gene (reference sequence). CDR3 length: 15 amino acids. Trimming took 2 bases from V and 2 from J, leaving 10 bases between them. CDR3 amino acids: CASSLQGARNQPQHF. CDR3 coding DNA: TGTGCCAGCAGTTTACAAGGGGCACGCAATCAGCCCCAGCATTTT.

This sequence joins TRBV5-1 and TRBJ1-2, with D tentatively TRBD1 (5 bases). V was cut by 4 bases and J by 8 bases, with 12 bases left in between. The CDR3 runs 12 residues. Germline CDR1 SGHRS, CDR2 YFSETQ. The CDR3, as DNA: TGCGCCAGCAGCCCAGGGACCGAGGGCTACACCTTC. Its protein is CASSPGTEGYTF.

This sequence joins TRBV4-1 and TRBJ1-6, with D uncertain. CDR1 is MGHRA and CDR2 is YSYEKL in the germline V gene. Trimming took 5 bases from V and 5 from J, leaving 13 bases between them. The CDR3 loop spans 15 amino acids. The CDR3 loop is CASSTPGLNNSPLHF. The CDR3 coding sequence is TGCGCCAGCAGCACCCCGGGGTTAAATAATTCACCCCTCCACTTT.

DNA for the CDR3: TGTGCCAGCTCAATGGGGCTTGGGCAGCCCCAGCATTTT. This codes for CASSMGLGQPQHF. The V and J genes are TRBV18 and TRBJ1-5; a weak D match, TRBD1 (5 bases). The CDR3 extends over 13 amino acids. Germline lookup yields CDR1 KGHSH and CDR2 LQKENI. Trimming cost V 5 bases and J 7 bases, with 12 bases left between them. The full variable domain, rest sourced from reference TRBV18 and TRBJ1-5, is NAGVMQNPRHLVRRRGQEARLRCSPMKGHSHVYWYRQLPEEGLKFMVYLQKENIIDESGMPKERFSAEFPKEGPSILRIQQVVRGDSAAYFCASSMGLGQPQHFGDGTRLSIL.

V usage is TRBV2 and J usage is TRBJ1-5; unclear D gene. CDR3 length equals 14 residues. V shed 2 bases and J shed 7 bases, with 12 bases lying between them. Germline loops: CDR1 SNHLY, CDR2 FYNNEI. The CDR3 DNA reads TGTGCCAGCAGTGAAACCCCCGCGGGACAGCCCCAGCATTTT. It encodes CASSETPAGQPQHF.

This clone has a single count. This chain uses TRBV30 with TRBJ1-3, with D possibly being TRBD1 (5 bases). Germline V lookup: CDR1 GTSNPN, CDR2 SVGIG (reference sequence). This CDR3 is built from 14 residues. Trimming left V 5 bases short and J 4 bases short, with 15 bases between. The CDR3 nucleotides read TGTGCCTGGTGCCCTGGCAGGGCGGGAAACACCATATATTTT. This gives the protein CAWCPGRAGNTIYF.

The chain uses TRBV6-5 and TRBJ1-2; possibly TRBD1 for D (6 bases). Trimming left V 6 bases short and J 4 bases short, with 15 bases between. The CDR3 has 14 residues. The germline V gene encodes CDR1 MNHEY and CDR2 SVGAGI. CDR3 in amino acids: CASRPDRWGYGYTF. The CDR3 DNA sequence: TGTGCCAGCAGACCCGACAGGTGGGGCTATGGCTACACCTTC.

This chain connects TRBV7-8 to TRBJ2-7; maybe TRBD2 (5 bases). Germline V gives CDR1 SGHVS, CDR2 FQNEAQ. CDR3 length: 15 residues. Trimming removed 0 bases from V and 3 bases from J, with 12 bases in between. In DNA, the CDR3 is TGTGCCAGCAGCTTAGCGCTAACGGGATACTACGAGCAGTACTTC. It encodes CASSLALTGYYEQYF.

This chain uses TRBV6-6 with TRBJ1-1; no definite D call. The V end was cut by 3 bases, the J end by 8 bases, with 10 bases between. The CDR3 has 12 amino acids. CDR1 MNHNY and CDR2 SVGAGI come from the germline V gene (reference sequence). CDR3 protein: CASSYGQVEAFF. CDR3 coding DNA: TGTGCCAGCAGTTATGGGCAGGTGGAAGCTTTCTTT.

The V gene is TRBV2, the J gene TRBJ2-1, with D unresolved. V was pared by 4 bases and J by 2 bases, with 12 bases between. Germline CDR1 and CDR2: SNHLY and FYNNEI. This CDR3 has 15 residues. CDR3 sequence: CASSVSAATYNEQFF. The DNA for the CDR3 is TGTGCCAGCAGTGTTTCCGCGGCCACCTACAATGAGCAGTTCTTC.

The V call is TRBV2, the J call TRBJ1-4, with D perhaps TRBD1 (5 bases). CDR1 SNHLY and CDR2 FYNNEI come from the germline V gene. The CDR3 contains 14 residues. V was cut by 3 bases and J by 4 bases, with 9 bases left in between. In DNA form, the CDR3 reads TGTGCCAGCAGTGACAGGGAGGGTAATGAAAAACTGTTTTTT. Its translation is CASSDREGNEKLFF.

The chain links TRBV7-6 to TRBJ1-3; D is undetermined. This CDR3 has 15 residues. Deletions cut 7 bases from V and 1 base from J, with 14 bases between. Germline lookup yields CDR1 SGHVS and CDR2 FNYEAQ. The CDR3 is CASTQTSGSGNTIYF. In DNA, the CDR3 is TGTGCCAGCACCCAGACGTCCGGTTCTGGAAACACCATATATTTT.

V is TRBV2 and J is TRBJ2-1; D is perhaps TRBD1 (6 bases). Germline-derived CDR1 and CDR2 are SNHLY and FYNNEI. CDR3 length: 15 amino acids. V was cut by 5 bases and J by 0 bases, with 11 bases left in between. The CDR3 loop reads CASSTTGSSYNEQFF. CDR3 nucleotides: TGTGCCAGCAGTACCACAGGGAGCTCCTACAATGAGCAGTTCTTC.

The chain recombines TRBV5-1 with TRBJ2-7; the D is unclear. Trimming removed 0 bases from V and 3 bases from J, with 7 bases in between. The CDR3 is 13 residues long. From germline, CDR1 is SGHRS and CDR2 YFSETQ. In DNA, the CDR3 is TGCGCCAGCAGCTTGGCTTATCGCTACGAGCAGTACTTC. Translated, it gives CASSLAYRYEQYF.

This chain links TRBV15 with TRBJ1-6; D might be TRBD1 (6 bases). The CDR3 totals 18 residues. Between the trimmed V and J ends, which lost 2 bases and 1 base, there was a span of 15 bases. CDR1 and CDR2 (germline): LNHNV, YYDKDF (reference sequence). The CDR3 region has the DNA TGTGCCACCAGCAGACCCAGGGGTGGGGGGTCCTATAATTCACCCCTCCACTTT. It specifies CATSRPRGGGSYNSPLHF.